The following is a T cell receptor beta chain sequence with its context. Its antigen is undetermined. This record comes from a study of OX40 agonist ivuxolimab in advanced cancers. Across the whole study: Participants, 75% to 85% male, averaged roughly 59 years of age, ranging from roughly 20 to 79. Study-level points and caveats: The authors also found low normalized T-cell clonal expansion in some nonresponders.

Repertoires were generated with immunoSEQ multiplex PCR, while TCRdb's copy carries only in-frame clones and drops some. The data contain about 41,000 clones, about 72% of them singletons. The CDR3 spans 14 residues. Trimming took 2 bases from V and 3 from J, leaving 7 bases between them. Germline loops: CDR1 LGHNA, CDR2 YSLEER. The V gene is TRBV4-3, the J gene TRBJ2-2; TRBD1 is a possible D gene (5 bases). The receptor was isolated from an adult with an advanced solid tumor such as melanoma, head and neck, liver or kidney cancer. The material was CD4+ or CD8+ T cells sorted from blood, obtained in a trial of the OX40 agonist ivuxolimab. The CDR3 region is CASSQPTDTGELFF. The CDR3 nucleotides read TGCGCCAGCAGCCAACCGACAGACACCGGGGAGCTGTTTTTT.